These 31 T cell receptor beta chains came from one sample sequenced in a study of human T cells and chemical hapten exposure. Time point defined: patch test 3, about 24 weeks after DPC sensitization. Sample treatment: therapeutic diphenylcyclopropenone sensitization with weekly scalp DPC. In TCRdb, the RACE reads were re-called with MiXCR into one record per CDR3 protein. This sample has over 100,000 distinct CDR3 sequences, with about 11% found just once. Sequenced material: whole blood, taken in connection with sensitization to the hapten diphenylcyclopropenone (DPC). These receptors came from a woman between 45 and 65 years old with alopecia areata. Some clones in this sample may be carry-over from other donors' samples.

This clonotype showed up many times. This rearrangement joins TRBV13 to TRBJ2-1; TRBD2 agrees at 9 bases. The CDR3 spans 16 residues. The germline gives CDR1 PRHDT, CDR2 FYEKMQ (reference sequence). Trimming took 10 bases from V and 6 from J; bases not matched to a gene: 16. CDR3 region: CATLRVAAGGPNEQFF. In DNA form, the CDR3 reads TGTGCCACCCTCAGAGTAGCAGCGGGAGGTCCCAATGAGCAGTTCTTC.

A few counts support this clonotype. V is TRBV10-3 and J is TRBJ2-3, with D uncertain. The V gene lost 3 bases and the J gene lost 1 base, with 8 bases spanning the gap. The CDR3 consists of 14 residues. Germline V gives CDR1 ENHRY, CDR2 SYGVKD. In DNA, the CDR3 is TGTGCCATCAGTGAAACAATGGGCACAGATACGCAGTATTTT. Translated, it gives CAISETMGTDTQYF.

This chain links TRBV6-2 or TRBV6-3 with TRBJ2-1; TRBD2 agrees at 15 bases. From germline, CDR1 is MNHEY and CDR2 SVGEGT. V gave up 5 bases and J gave up 8 bases; unmatched junction bases: 4. The CDR3 runs to 15 residues. The CDR3 nucleotides are TGTGCCAGCAGTCCAGGGACTAGCGGGAGGCATGAGCAGTTCTTC. Encoded protein: CASSPGTSGRHEQFF.

The CDR3 DNA sequence: TGTGCCAGCAGCCGAGATACTAGCGGGGGGGCGACAGAGCAGTTCTTC. Its protein is CASSRDTSGGATEQFF. The chain joins TRBV3-1 to TRBJ2-1; 13 bases are shared with TRBD2. Trimming cost V 4 bases and J 10 bases; bases outside gene matches: 10. Germline V gene data show CDR1 as LGHDT and CDR2 as YNNKEL (reference sequence). This CDR3 spans 16 amino acids.

The chain is built from TRBV7-2 and TRBJ2-2, with a tentative D call TRBD2 (6 bases). Germline lookup yields CDR1 SGHTA and CDR2 FQGNSA. The germline V and J ends were trimmed by 8 bases and 1 base, with 11 bases remaining between them. The CDR3 is 14 residues long. CDR3 sequence (DNA): TGTGCCAGCTCCTGGGGAGGGAACACCGGGGAGCTGTTTTTT. Encoded protein: CASSWGGNTGELFF.

This clonotype was recorded many times. The chain couples TRBV20-1 to TRBJ2-5; 11 positions match TRBD2. CDR3 length: 18 amino acids. The germline gives CDR1 DFQATT, CDR2 SNEGSKA (reference sequence). V lost 4 bases to trimming and J lost 5 bases; unmatched junction nucleotides: 18. DNA for the CDR3: TGCAGTGCTAAAACGGGACTAGCGGTACTAAACAGGGAGGAGACCCAGTACTTC. It encodes CSAKTGLAVLNREETQYF.

This clonotype was recorded many times. The DNA is left out, because the CDR3 cannot be placed on it with certainty; the CDR3 is given as TCRdb lists it. This chain joins TRBV7-2 and TRBJ2-7. The length of the CDR3 is 13 amino acids, counting both ends. Germline V gene data show CDR1 as SGHTA and CDR2 as FQGNSA. The CDR3 loop reads CASSSSDLYEQYF.

In its sample, this clonotype was seen many times. The chain links TRBV6-1 to TRBJ2-1; D tentatively fits TRBD1 or TRBD2 (6 bases each). The CDR3 spans 14 residues. V was shortened by 10 bases and J by 5 bases, with 18 bases between the two germline ends. Germline V lookup: CDR1 MNHNS, CDR2 SASEGT. The CDR3 DNA follows: TGTGCCACAAATAGGGGGGTTACGAACAATGAGCAGTTCTTC. Protein product: CATNRGVTNNEQFF.

V gene TRBV20-1 combines with J gene TRBJ2-4; 13 nucleotides line up with TRBD2. V shed 0 bases, J shed 9 bases, and the junction held 5 bases outside the gene matches. CDR1 is DFQATT, CDR2 SNEGSKA, per germline (reference sequence). CDR3 size: 15 residues. DNA for the CDR3: TGCAGTGCTAGAGACACTAGCGGGAGGGAGGGCATTCAGTACTTC. Its protein is CSARDTSGREGIQYF.

There are many counts of this clonotype. The V call is TRBV10-1, the J call TRBJ2-7; a weak D match, TRBD1 (6 bases). The CDR3 is 17 amino acids. The V and J ends lost 6 bases and 0 bases respectively, with 21 bases between them. The germline V gene has CDR1 WNHNN and CDR2 SYGVQD (reference sequence). CDR3 coding DNA: TGCGCCAGCAGCCCTTACAGGGCCCTAACTAGCTCCTACGAGCAGTACTTC. The encoded protein is CASSPYRALTSSYEQYF.

This clonotype was observed at least ten times. This chain links TRBV24-1 with TRBJ2-7; no reliable D call. Trimming took 5 bases from V and 5 from J, leaving 15 bases between them. The CDR3 is made up of 14 amino acids. The V gene's germline CDR1 is KGHDR and CDR2 SFDVKD. The CDR3 region has the DNA TGTGCCACCAGTGGAAGGCCCCTTTCGGACGAGCAGTACTTC. Translated: CATSGRPLSDEQYF.

The chain has TRBV5-1 and TRBJ1-5; D is unresolved. The CDR3 spans 14 residues. Germline V gene lookup returns CDR1 SGHRS and CDR2 YFSETQ. V was pared by 4 bases and J by 0 bases, with 8 bases between. DNA of the CDR3: TGCGCCAGCAGCGTCGGGGATAGCAATCAGCCCCAGCATTTT. The encoded protein is CASSVGDSNQPQHF.

The chain's CDR3 is CAIPVPVNSGANVLTF. As DNA, the CDR3 is TGTGCCATCCCAGTCCCCGTAAACTCTGGGGCCAACGTCCTGACTTTC. V is TRBV12-3 or TRBV12-4 and J is TRBJ2-6; D remains unclear. The CDR3 extends over 16 amino acids. Deletions cut 10 bases from V and 0 bases from J, with 16 bases between.

V gene TRBV24-1 combines with J gene TRBJ2-3, with 8 bases identical to TRBD2. With 3 bases clipped from V and 6 bases from J, the junction kept 10 bases outside the gene matches. The CDR3 length is 16 residues. Germline CDR1 KGHDR, CDR2 SFDVKD. CDR3 DNA: TGTGCCACCAGTGATGACACCGGGACTAGGAAGGATACGCAGTATTTT. Its protein product is CATSDDTGTRKDTQYF.

The CDR3 sequence is CSAGDRVVTEAFF. The CDR3 DNA sequence: TGCAGCGCAGGGGACAGGGTTGTCACTGAAGCTTTCTTT. The chain combines TRBV29-1 with TRBJ1-1, with 9 bases lining up with TRBD1. This CDR3 comprises 13 residues. Per germline, CDR1 SQVTM and CDR2 ANQGSEA. With V trimmed by 7 bases and J by 4 bases, 7 bases remained unmatched.

The chain couples TRBV20-1 to TRBJ1-5; 7 nucleotides agree with TRBD1. V dropped 3 bases and J dropped 4; count of bases not matched to a gene: 15. Germline loops: CDR1 DFQATT, CDR2 SNEGSKA (reference sequence). There are 17 residues in the CDR3. The CDR3 nucleotides are TGCAGTGCTAGTTTTGGAGGGGGCCGAACGTATAATCAGCCCCAGCATTTT. Protein product: CSASFGGGRTYNQPQHF.

The table lists this clonotype with many counts. V and J are TRBV7-2 and TRBJ2-3, with 11 bases aligning to TRBD2. Germline loops: CDR1 SGHTA, CDR2 FQGNSA. Trimming took 5 bases from V and 3 from J; bases not matched to a gene: 7. The length of the CDR3 is 16 residues. The CDR3 bases are TGTGCCAGCAGCATTACTAGCGGGGGAGGTACAGATACGCAGTATTTT. It codes for CASSITSGGGTDTQYF.

The CDR3 loop is CAISHGDRGLATSYEQYF. DNA of the CDR3: TGTGCCATCAGTCACGGGGACAGGGGTCTTGCGACCTCCTACGAGCAGTACTTC. The rearrangement uses TRBV10-3 and TRBJ2-7; 10 bases match TRBD1. Looked up from germline, CDR1 is ENHRY and CDR2 is SYGVKD. The ends lost 5 bases at V and 0 bases at J; junction bases unmatched: 13. This CDR3 contains 18 residues.

This clonotype was counted at least ten times. The CDR3 reads CASSFYGTSGRASGANVLTF. For the CDR3, the DNA is TGTGCCAGCAGTTTCTACGGGACTAGCGGGAGGGCCTCTGGGGCCAACGTCCTGACTTTC. The chain combines TRBV12-3 or TRBV12-4 with TRBJ2-6; 16 bases agree with TRBD2. This CDR3 is built from 20 residues. V lost 3 bases to trimming and J lost 0 bases; unmatched junction nucleotides: 5.

This clonotype was recorded at least ten times. V is TRBV6-2 or TRBV6-3 and J is TRBJ2-3, with no clear D. Per the germline V gene, CDR1 is MNHEY and CDR2 is SVGEGT. This CDR3 has 11 amino acids. Trimming pared 6 bases from V and 4 bases from J, leaving 5 bases between. The CDR3 DNA is TGTGCCAGCAGCTCCTCAGATACGCAGTATTTT. It translates to CASSSSDTQYF.

This clonotype has only a few counts. CDR3 sequence: CASSLGAVANEQYF. CDR3 coding DNA: TGCGCCAGCAGCTTGGGGGCAGTTGCGAACGAGCAGTACTTC. V gene TRBV5-1 combines with J gene TRBJ2-7, with no clear D. Germline assignment: CDR1 SGHRS and CDR2 YFSETQ. Trimming cost V 0 bases and J 5 bases, with 12 bases left between them. The CDR3 sequence is 14 residues long.

This clonotype occurred a few times. The rearrangement links TRBV18 to TRBJ1-1; no reliable D call. Trimming removed 1 base at V and 4 bases at J, with 7 bases between. The CDR3 is 13 residues long. Germline V CDR1 and CDR2: KGHSH, LQKENI. The CDR3 sequence: CASSPQGSTEAFF. CDR3 sequence (DNA): TGTGCCAGCTCACCACAGGGTTCCACTGAAGCTTTCTTT.

This clonotype was seen repeatedly, ten times or more. This chain links TRBV7-9 with TRBJ2-1; 11 positions match TRBD2. The V and J ends lost 2 bases and 8 bases, in that order; junction bases with no gene match: 5. Germline CDR1 and CDR2: SEHNR and FQNEAQ (reference sequence). This CDR3 spans 15 amino acids. For the CDR3, the DNA is TGTGCCAGCAGCTTATCTAGCGGGGGGAGTGATGAGCAGTTCTTC. Its protein product is CASSLSSGGSDEQFF.

The sample holds many counts of this clonotype. The genes are TRBV20-1 and TRBJ2-2; TRBD1 might be the D (5 bases). Germline CDR1 and CDR2: DFQATT and SNEGSKA (reference sequence). The CDR3 length is 14 residues. The ends were cut back, 1 base at V and 4 bases at J, with 10 bases in the middle. This CDR3 is CSARGETGTGELFF. The CDR3 DNA reads TGCAGTGCTAGAGGGGAAACAGGCACCGGGGAGCTGTTTTTT.

This clonotype was observed a few times. This chain uses TRBV4-3 with TRBJ2-6; possibly TRBD1 for D (6 bases). Germline values: CDR1 LGHNA, CDR2 YSLEER. This CDR3 contains 16 residues. The ends were cut back, 1 base at V and 4 bases at J, with 11 bases in the middle. The CDR3: CASSQGTATGANVLTF. CDR3 bases: TGCGCCAGCAGCCAAGGGACAGCCACCGGGGCCAACGTCCTGACTTTC.

The chain couples TRBV5-1 to TRBJ1-1; possibly TRBD1 for D (6 bases). The CDR3 loop spans 14 amino acids. The ends were cut back, 0 bases at V and 1 base at J, with 7 bases in the middle. Germline CDR1 reads SGHRS; CDR2 reads YFSETQ. The CDR3 loop is CASSLAGQNTEAFF. The CDR3 bases are TGCGCCAGCAGCTTGGCGGGACAGAACACTGAAGCTTTCTTT.

The chain carries TRBV18 and TRBJ2-5; the D gene is possibly TRBD2 (5 bases). This CDR3 is 10 amino acids long. Per the germline V gene, CDR1 is KGHSH and CDR2 is LQKENI. V lost 6 bases and J 9 bases, leaving 8 bases between the germline ends. The CDR3 DNA follows: TGTGCCAGCTCCGACGGGGCCCAGTACTTC. Its translation is CASSDGAQYF.

This rearrangement joins TRBV12-3 or TRBV12-4 to TRBJ1-5; TRBD1 might be the D (6 bases). CDR3 length: 13 residues. Trimming took 7 bases from V and 6 from J, leaving 13 bases between them. The CDR3 nucleotides are TGTGCCAGCACTGAGGGGGGGGGTCAGCCCCAGCATTTT. Amino acids: CASTEGGGQPQHF.

The chain employs TRBV27 and TRBJ2-1; perhaps D is TRBD1 or TRBD2 (6 bases each). The CDR3 contains 14 residues. Germline V CDR1 and CDR2: MNHEY, SMNVEV (reference sequence). V was shortened by 7 bases and J by 7 bases, with 17 bases between the two germline ends. CDR3 amino acids: CASKDAGGRNEQFF. CDR3 in DNA: TGTGCCAGCAAGGATGCCGGGGGCCGAAATGAGCAGTTCTTC.

In its sample, this clonotype was seen many times. The chain couples TRBV20-1 to TRBJ1-3; 8 nucleotides line up with TRBD1. The CDR3 is made up of 15 amino acids. Trimming took 0 bases from V and 7 from J; bases not matched to a gene: 8. In germline, CDR1 is DFQATT, CDR2 SNEGSKA (reference sequence). DNA of the CDR3: TGCAGTGCTAGAGAGATCGGACAGGGCGGTAACACCATATATTTT. It codes for CSAREIGQGGNTIYF.

The chain joins TRBV23-1 to TRBJ2-1; a weak D match, TRBD1 (7 bases). TRBV23-1 is assigned to the ORF class and has an uncertain function. V shed 2 bases and J shed 2 bases, with 13 bases lying between them. This CDR3 contains 16 residues. The CDR3 DNA reads TGCGCCAGCAGTCAAGGCCAGGGGGGCGCCTACAATGAGCAGTTCTTC. Protein sequence: CASSQGQGGAYNEQFF.